This T cell receptor beta chain was found in a study of CD8 T cells in Susac syndrome. Study details: Eight or nine of the sequenced Susac syndrome patients were in remission, and roughly six had active disease. Study results and limitations: There was no clonal expansion in the CD4+ T cell repertoires of Susac syndrome. It was acknowledged in the study that the number of individuals who were included in its TCR sequencing and HLA analysis was relatively small.

Random hexamers primed reverse transcription of about 0.45 to 1 ug RNA. Coverage of TCR beta CDR3 amplification by immunoSEQ multiplex PCR extended to 54 Vbeta and 13 Jbeta. TCRdb analysed the immunoSEQ multiplex PCR reads with MiXCR anew, one entry per CDR3 protein. The repertoire holds more than 150,000 distinct CDR3 sequences, with almost 96% as singletons. Germline CDR1 reads SGHRS; CDR2 reads YFSETQ. Germline trimming cut 0 bases from V and 6 bases from J; bases unmatched to any gene: 6. CDR3 length equals 15 residues. On this clonotype: Antigen specificity is unknown.

Sequenced input: CD4+ T cells from PBMCs. The chain couples TRBV5-1 to TRBJ2-7; 10 nucleotides match TRBD1. The clonotype originates from a human donor with Susac syndrome. This chain's CDR3 is CASSLGRQGAGEQYF. CDR3 DNA: TGCGCCAGCAGCTTGGGACGACAGGGGGCCGGCGAGCAGTACTTC.